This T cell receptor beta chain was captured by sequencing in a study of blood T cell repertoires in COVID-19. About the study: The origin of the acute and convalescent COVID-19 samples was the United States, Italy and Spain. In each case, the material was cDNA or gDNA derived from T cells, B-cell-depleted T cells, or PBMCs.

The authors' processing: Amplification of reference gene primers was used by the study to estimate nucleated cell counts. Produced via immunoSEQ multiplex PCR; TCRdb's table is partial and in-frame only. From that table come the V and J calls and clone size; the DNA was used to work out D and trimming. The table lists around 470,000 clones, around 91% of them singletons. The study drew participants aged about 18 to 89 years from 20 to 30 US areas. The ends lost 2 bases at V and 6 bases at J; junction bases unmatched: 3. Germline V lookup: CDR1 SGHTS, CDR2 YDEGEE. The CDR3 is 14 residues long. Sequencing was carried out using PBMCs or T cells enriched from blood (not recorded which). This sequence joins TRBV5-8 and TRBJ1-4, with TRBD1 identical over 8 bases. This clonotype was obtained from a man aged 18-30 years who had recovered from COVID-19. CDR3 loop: CASSLRGQDEKLFF. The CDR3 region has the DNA TGTGCCAGCAGCTTAAGGGGACAGGATGAAAAACTGTTTTTT. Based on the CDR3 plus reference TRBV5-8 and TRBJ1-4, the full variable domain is EAGVTQSPTHLIKTRGQQATLRCSPISGHTSVYWYQQALGLGLQFLLWYDEGEERNRGNFPPRFSGRQFPNYSSELNVNALELEDSALYLCASSLRGQDEKLFFGSGTQLSVL.